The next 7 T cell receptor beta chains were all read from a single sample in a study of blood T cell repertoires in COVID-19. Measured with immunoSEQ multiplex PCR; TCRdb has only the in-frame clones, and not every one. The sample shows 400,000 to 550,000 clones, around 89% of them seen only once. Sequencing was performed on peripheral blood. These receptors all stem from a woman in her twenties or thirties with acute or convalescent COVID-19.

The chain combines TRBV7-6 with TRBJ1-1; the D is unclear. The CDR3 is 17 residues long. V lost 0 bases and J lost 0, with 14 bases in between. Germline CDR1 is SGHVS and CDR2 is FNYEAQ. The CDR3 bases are TGTGCCAGCAGCTTAGCCCCGACGGGTAGGTTGAACACTGAAGCTTTCTTT. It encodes CASSLAPTGRLNTEAFF. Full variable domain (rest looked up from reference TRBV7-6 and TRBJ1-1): GAGVSQSPRYKVTKRGQDVALRCDPISGHVSLYWYRQALGQGPEFLTYFNYEAQQDKSGLPNDRFSAERPEGSISTLTIQRTEQRDSAMYRCASSLAPTGRLNTEAFFGQGTRLTVV.

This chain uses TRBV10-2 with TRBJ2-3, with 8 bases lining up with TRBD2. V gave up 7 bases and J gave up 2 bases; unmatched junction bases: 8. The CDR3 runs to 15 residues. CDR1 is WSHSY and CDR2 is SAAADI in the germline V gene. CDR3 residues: CASISGVSDTDTQYF. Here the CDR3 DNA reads TGCGCCAGCATTAGCGGGGTTTCTGACACAGATACGCAGTATTTT.

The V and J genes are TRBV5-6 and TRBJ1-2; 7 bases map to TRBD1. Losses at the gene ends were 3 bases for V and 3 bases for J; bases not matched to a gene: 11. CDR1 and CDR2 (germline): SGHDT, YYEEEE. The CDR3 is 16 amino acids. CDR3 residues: CASSWARQGRDYGYTF. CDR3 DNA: TGTGCCAGCAGCTGGGCCAGACAGGGCCGGGACTATGGCTACACCTTC.

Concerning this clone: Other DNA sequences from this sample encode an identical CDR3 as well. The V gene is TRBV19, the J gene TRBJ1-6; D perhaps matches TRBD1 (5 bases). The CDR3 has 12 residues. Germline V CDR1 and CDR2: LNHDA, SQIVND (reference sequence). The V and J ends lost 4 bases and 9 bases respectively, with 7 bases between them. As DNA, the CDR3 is TGTGCCAGTAGTACAGGGTCTTCACCCCTCCACTTT. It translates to CASSTGSSPLHF.

Here the CDR3 reads CASTIGKFPKSDEQFF. CDR3 coding DNA: TGCGCCAGCACGATCGGGAAGTTCCCCAAATCCGATGAGCAGTTCTTC. This chain uses TRBV23-1 with TRBJ2-1; D is perhaps TRBD2 (5 bases). TRBV23-1 is an open reading frame whose function is uncertain. The CDR3 has 16 residues. V lost 7 bases, J lost 8 bases, and 24 bases lay in between.

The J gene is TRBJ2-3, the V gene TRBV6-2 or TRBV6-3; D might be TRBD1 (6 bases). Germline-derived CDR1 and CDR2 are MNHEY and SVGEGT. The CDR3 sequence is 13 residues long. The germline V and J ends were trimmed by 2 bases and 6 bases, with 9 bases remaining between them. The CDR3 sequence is CASSYLQGDTQYF. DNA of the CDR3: TGTGCCAGCAGTTACCTTCAGGGGGATACGCAGTATTTT.

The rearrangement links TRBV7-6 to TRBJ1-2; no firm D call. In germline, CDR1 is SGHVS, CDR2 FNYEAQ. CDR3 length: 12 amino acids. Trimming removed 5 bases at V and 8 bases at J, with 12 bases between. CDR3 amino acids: CASSPDSGGYTF. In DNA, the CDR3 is TGTGCCAGCAGCCCGGACTCGGGCGGCTACACCTTC.